The 8 T cell receptor beta chains given below trace back to one sample, sequenced in a study of T cell repertoires in cytomegalovirus infection. Their antigen targets remain unknown. TCRdb analysed the reads with MiXCR anew, one entry per CDR3 protein. There are around 78,000 distinct CDR3 sequences in the sample; 20% to 30% occur only once, and roughly 50% lies in the top ten. The sample here was CD8+ T cells from cultured PBMCs, taken from culture after CMV antigen stimulation. The receptors derive from a human donor in good health (CMV status not recorded). Some clones in this sample may be carry-over from other donors' samples.

The count of this clonotype is one. The J gene is TRBJ2-5, the V gene TRBV9; 7 positions agree with TRBD2. J lost 0 bases, V lost 4 bases, and 6 bases had no gene match. The length of the CDR3 is 15 residues. Germline CDR1 and CDR2: SGDLS and YYNGEE. The CDR3 nucleotides are TGTGCCAGCAGCTCCCGGGACTACAACCAAGAGACCCAGTACTTC. Translated, it gives CASSSRDYNQETQYF.

This clonotype appeared a few times. The chain is built from TRBV5-4 and TRBJ2-7; the match to TRBD1 covers 7 bases. Germline assignment: CDR1 SGHNT and CDR2 YYREEE (reference sequence). V lost 4 bases, J lost 0 bases, and 4 bases stayed unmatched. The CDR3 sequence is 14 residues long. The CDR3 sequence: CASSEGQYSYEQYF. CDR3 bases: TGTGCCAGCAGCGAGGGACAGTACTCCTACGAGCAGTACTTC.

The J gene is TRBJ1-4, the V gene TRBV11-2, with D possibly being TRBD1 (5 bases). Germline lookup yields CDR1 SGHAT and CDR2 FQNNGV. Deletions cut 1 base from V and 6 bases from J, with 12 bases between. The CDR3 extends over 15 amino acids. The CDR3 loop is CASSLVVQEDEKLFF. CDR3 DNA: TGTGCCAGCAGCTTAGTTGTACAGGAGGATGAAAAACTGTTTTTT.

The J gene is TRBJ2-1, the V gene TRBV27; D not certain. Germline V gene data show CDR1 as MNHEY and CDR2 as SMNVEV (reference sequence). The V end was cut by 3 bases, the J end by 6 bases, with 12 bases between. The CDR3 is 14 residues long. CDR3 region: CASSFPGPSNEQFF. In DNA, the CDR3 is TGTGCCAGCAGTTTCCCCGGACCCTCCAATGAGCAGTTCTTC.

The table lists this clonotype with many counts. The rearrangement links TRBV7-2 to TRBJ2-7, with D maybe TRBD1 (5 bases). Germline CDR1 reads SGHTA; CDR2 reads FQGNSA. CDR3 length: 14 residues. Trimming stripped 0 bases from V and 3 bases from J, with 9 bases between. This chain's CDR3 is CASSLAHRNYEQYF. CDR3 bases: TGTGCCAGCAGCTTAGCGCACAGGAACTACGAGCAGTACTTC.

The V and J genes are TRBV27 and TRBJ1-2; D may be TRBD1 (6 bases). Trimming took 0 bases from V and 6 from J, leaving 14 bases between them. Germline CDR1 MNHEY, CDR2 SMNVEV (reference sequence). This CDR3 is built from 15 residues. In DNA form, the CDR3 reads TGTGCCAGCAGTTTATCGCGGGCAGGGGTTAATGGCTACACCTTC. Protein: CASSLSRAGVNGYTF.

This clonotype was seen a handful of times. V and J are TRBV7-9 and TRBJ2-7; D is perhaps TRBD1 or TRBD2 (5 bases each). V lost 2 bases, J lost 0 bases, and 8 bases lay in between. The CDR3 consists of 14 residues. Germline V CDR1 and CDR2: SEHNR, FQNEAQ (reference sequence). The CDR3 region has the DNA TGTGCCAGCAGCTTACGAGGGGACTCCTACGAGCAGTACTTC. Translating gives CASSLRGDSYEQYF.

There are many counts of this clonotype. The chain couples TRBV7-9 to TRBJ2-7; possible D gene TRBD2, 6 bases. The length of the CDR3 is 16 residues. Germline loops: CDR1 SEHNR, CDR2 FQNEAQ (reference sequence). V lost 5 bases and J lost 1, with 18 bases in between. CDR3 DNA sequence: TGTGCCAGCAGCGGGGCGTCGGATGCGGGGTCCTACGAGCAGTACTTC. Translation gives CASSGASDAGSYEQYF.